The present entry profiles one T cell receptor (beta chain) with its context. Deletions cut 3 bases from V and 1 base from J, with 12 bases between. Germline V gene lookup returns CDR1 LNHNV and CDR2 YYDKDF (reference sequence). The CDR3 loop spans 15 amino acids. This entry is derived from a study of blood T cell repertoires in COVID-19. Study at large: Sites across the United States, Italy and Spain contributed samples from acute and convalescent COVID-19.

Libraries were prepared by immunoSEQ multiplex PCR; TCRdb keeps only in-frame clonotypes and omits some of them. The sample carries hundreds of thousands of clones, approximately 86% recorded once. The receptor was isolated from an older woman who had recovered from COVID-19. This chain joins TRBV15 and TRBJ1-1, with a possible D match to TRBD1 (5 bases). Material: peripheral blood. The CDR3 nucleotides are TGTGCCACCAGCAGGGACACCAATACGAACACTGAAGCTTTCTTT. Its translation is CATSRDTNTNTEAFF.